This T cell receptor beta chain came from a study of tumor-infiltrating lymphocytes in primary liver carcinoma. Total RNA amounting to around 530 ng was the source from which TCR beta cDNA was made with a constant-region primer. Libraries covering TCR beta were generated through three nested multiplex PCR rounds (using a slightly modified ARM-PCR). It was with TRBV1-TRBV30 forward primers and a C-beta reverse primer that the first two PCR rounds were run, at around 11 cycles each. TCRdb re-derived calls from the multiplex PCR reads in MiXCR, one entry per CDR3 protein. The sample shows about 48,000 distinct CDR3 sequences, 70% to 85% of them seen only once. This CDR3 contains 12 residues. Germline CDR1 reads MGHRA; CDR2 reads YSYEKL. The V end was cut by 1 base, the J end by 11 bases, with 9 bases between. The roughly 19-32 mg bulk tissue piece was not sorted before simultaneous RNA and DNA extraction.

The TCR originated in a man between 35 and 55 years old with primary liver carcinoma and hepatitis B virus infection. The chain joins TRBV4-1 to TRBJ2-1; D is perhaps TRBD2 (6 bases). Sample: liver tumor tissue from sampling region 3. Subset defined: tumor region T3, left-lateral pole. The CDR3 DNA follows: TGCGCCAGCAGCCAAGCGGGAGTTAAGCAGTTCTTC. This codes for CASSQAGVKQFF.